This TCR beta chain comes out of a study of early T cells in non-severe SARS-CoV-2 infection. Study background: Chains were not paired, and sequencing was done on bulk RNA from unsorted whole blood.

The germline V gene has CDR1 LGHNA and CDR2 YNFKEQ. CDR3 length: 18 amino acids. After removal of 2 bases from V and 2 bases from J, the junction contained 7 bases not matched to a gene. This clonotype showed up many times. Its antigen is unknown. Study conclusions and caveats: Missing private and CD4 specificities, VDJdb matching favored anti-spike CD8 responses.

TCRdb passed the 5' RACE reads through MiXCR, listing each CDR3 protein once. The sample contains roughly 51,000 distinct CDR3 sequences, 5.5% to 6.5% of which appear only once. The source material was whole blood, sampled at baseline. The chain joins TRBV4-2 to TRBJ2-7, with 15 bases that match TRBD2. This clonotype originated in an adult who was a healthcare worker with PCR-confirmed SARS-CoV-2 infection or an uninfected control (not recorded which). The CDR3 region is CASSQWGLAGGDTYEQYF. CDR3 in DNA: TGTGCCAGCAGCCAATGGGGACTAGCGGGGGGCGATACCTACGAGCAGTACTTC.